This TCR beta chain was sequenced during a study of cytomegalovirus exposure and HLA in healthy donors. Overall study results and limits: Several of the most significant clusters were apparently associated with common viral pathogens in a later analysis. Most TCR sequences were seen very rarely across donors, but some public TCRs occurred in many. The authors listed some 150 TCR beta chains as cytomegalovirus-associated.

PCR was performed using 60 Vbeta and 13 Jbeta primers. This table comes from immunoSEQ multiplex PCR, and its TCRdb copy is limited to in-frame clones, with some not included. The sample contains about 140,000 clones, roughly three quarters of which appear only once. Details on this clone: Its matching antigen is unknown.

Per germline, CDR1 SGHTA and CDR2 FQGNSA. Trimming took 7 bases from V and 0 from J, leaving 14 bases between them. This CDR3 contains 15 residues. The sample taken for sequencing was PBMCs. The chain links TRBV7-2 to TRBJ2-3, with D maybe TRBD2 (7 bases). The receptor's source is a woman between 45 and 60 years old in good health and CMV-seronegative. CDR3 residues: CASKGGRESTDTQYF. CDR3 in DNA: TGTGCCAGCAAAGGGGGGAGGGAGAGCACAGATACGCAGTATTTT.